This passage covers 15 T cell receptor beta chains from one sample sequenced in a study of blood T cell repertoires in COVID-19 (dated by TCRdb to 2020 to 2022). The library was produced with the immunoSEQ multiplex PCR assay. Not all clones reach the TCRdb copy of this immuneACCESS table, which keeps in-frame sequences only. Checked studies attribute under half of the gap to unresolved V genes and leave the rest unexplained. Within this sample are around 300,000 clones, with 88% of them counted one time only. The ten top clones hold around 2.9% of the sample. The specimen was PBMCs or T cells enriched from blood (not recorded which). These TCRs come from a woman between 50 and 59 years old who had recovered from COVID-19.

The chain uses TRBV19 and TRBJ1-3, with no clear D. The CDR3 is 15 residues long. Per the germline V gene, CDR1 is LNHDA and CDR2 is SQIVND (reference sequence). The V end lost 3 bases, the J end lost 2 bases, and 11 bases lay between the germline ends. The CDR3 here is CASSMAGKTGNTIYF. The CDR3 DNA is TGTGCCAGTAGTATGGCGGGCAAGACTGGAAACACCATATATTTT.

This clone was observed once. Other DNA sequences in this sample translate to the same CDR3. The CDR3 coding sequence is TGTGCCAGCAGTTCCTTAGCGGGAGGGGGGAACACCGGGGAGCTGTTTTTT. Its protein is CASSSLAGGGNTGELFF. J is TRBJ2-2 and V is TRBV27, with 11 bases lining up with TRBD2. CDR1 and CDR2 (germline): MNHEY, SMNVEV (reference sequence). There are 17 residues in the CDR3. The V segment lost 4 bases and the J segment 1 base; nucleotides outside the gene matches: 5.

The chain employs TRBV30 and TRBJ1-2; D possibly corresponds to TRBD1 (6 bases). The V gene's germline CDR1 is GTSNPN and CDR2 SVGIG (reference sequence). Trimming removed 3 bases at V and 7 bases at J, with 15 bases between. This CDR3 is 13 amino acids long. The CDR3 coding sequence is TGTGCCTGGAGCGACGGTAGGGGGTCTGGCTACACCTTC. Encoded protein: CAWSDGRGSGYTF.

This chain uses TRBV19 with TRBJ1-1; the match to TRBD1 covers 9 bases. From germline, CDR1 is LNHDA and CDR2 SQIVND (reference sequence). Trimming at V came to 10 bases and at J to 3 bases, leaving 6 bases not matched to a gene. This CDR3 spans 13 amino acids. The CDR3 DNA is TGTGCCACCAAGGACAGGGGACACACTGAAGCTTTCTTT. Translating gives CATKDRGHTEAFF.

The chain recombines TRBV2 with TRBJ1-5, with 9 bases that match TRBD1. The CDR3 runs 14 residues. Trimming cost V 6 bases and J 3 bases; bases outside gene matches: 3. Germline V gene sequence: CDR1 SNHLY, CDR2 FYNNEI. This CDR3 reads CASRGTGINQPQHF. The CDR3 DNA follows: TGTGCCAGCAGGGGGACAGGGATCAATCAGCCCCAGCATTTT.

This clone was found once. The chain is built from TRBV4-1 and TRBJ1-5; D might be TRBD1 (5 bases). V lost 0 bases and J 2 bases, leaving 8 bases between the germline ends. This CDR3 is built from 15 residues. Germline CDR1 reads MGHRA; CDR2 reads YSYEKL. This chain's CDR3 is CASSQDWGGNQPQHF. The CDR3 region has the DNA TGCGCCAGCAGCCAAGATTGGGGGGGCAATCAGCCCCAGCATTTT.

The rearrangement joins TRBV5-1 to TRBJ2-1, with D uncertain. The CDR3 consists of 14 residues. V was trimmed by 5 bases and J by 1 base, leaving 10 bases between them. Germline V gene lookup returns CDR1 SGHRS and CDR2 YFSETQ. The CDR3 protein is CASRISGSYNEQFF. CDR3 nucleotide sequence: TGCGCCAGCAGGATTTCAGGTTCCTACAATGAGCAGTTCTTC.

The J gene is TRBJ2-1, the V gene TRBV28; 7 nucleotides align to TRBD2. CDR1 is MDHEN, CDR2 SYDVKM, per germline. Germline trimming cut 8 bases from V and 7 bases from J; bases unmatched to any gene: 11. The CDR3 consists of 14 residues. The CDR3 region has the DNA TGTGCCAGCGGCTTCTCGGGGGGTCGGAATGAGCAGTTCTTC. It codes for CASGFSGGRNEQFF.

The rearrangement uses TRBV28 and TRBJ1-1; no clear D. CDR1 is MDHEN and CDR2 is SYDVKM in the germline V gene. The CDR3 covers 13 residues. Trimming removed 5 bases at V and 5 bases at J, with 12 bases between. In nucleotides, the CDR3 is TGTGCCAGCAGTCTAGGCGGAAGGACTGAAGCTTTCTTT. Translation gives CASSLGGRTEAFF.

The chain joins TRBV5-6 to TRBJ1-3; the match to TRBD1 covers 7 bases. The CDR3 covers 13 residues. The V and J ends lost 9 bases and 2 bases, in that order; junction bases with no gene match: 5. Germline V CDR1 and CDR2: SGHDT, YYEEEE. CDR3: CATNRGAGNTIYF. The CDR3 DNA reads TGTGCCACCAACAGGGGAGCTGGAAACACCATATATTTT. Combining the CDR3 with reference TRBV5-6 and TRBJ1-3 gives the whole variable domain DAGVTQSPTHLIKTRGQQVTLRCSPKSGHDTVSWYQQALGQGPQFIFQYYEEEERQRGNFPDRFSGHQFPNYSSELNVNALLLGDSALYLCATNRGAGNTIYFGEGSWLTVV.

The chain joins TRBV28 to TRBJ2-5; the D is unclear. CDR1 is MDHEN and CDR2 is SYDVKM in the germline V gene. The CDR3 extends over 15 amino acids. V gave up 5 bases and J gave up 3 bases, with 16 bases separating them. CDR3 DNA sequence: TGTGCCAGCAGTCCGCCGGGTCTTCTAGAAGAGACCCAGTACTTC. Its translation: CASSPPGLLEETQYF.

V gene TRBV7-8 combines with J gene TRBJ2-4; 7 bases align to TRBD2. After removal of 5 bases from V and 1 base from J, the junction contained 11 bases not matched to a gene. The CDR3 is 17 residues long. CDR1 and CDR2 (germline): SGHVS, FQNEAQ. The CDR3 DNA reads TGTGCCAGCAGCCCCCAGAGGCTAGCGGTTGCCAAAAACATTCAGTACTTC. Amino acids: CASSPQRLAVAKNIQYF.

This clone was counted at least ten times. The chain recombines TRBV2 with TRBJ2-1; 7 bases line up with TRBD2. The CDR3 extends over 17 amino acids. Trimming cost V 4 bases and J 5 bases; bases outside gene matches: 14. Germline V gene sequence: CDR1 SNHLY, CDR2 FYNNEI. CDR3 nucleotides: TGTGCCAGCAGTGGTTTTGGGACTACAAACCGGAACAATGAGCAGTTCTTC. Translating gives CASSGFGTTNRNNEQFF. The variable domain in full, completed from reference TRBV2 and TRBJ2-1, reads EPEVTQTPSHQVTQMGQEVILRCVPISNHLYFYWYRQILGQKVEFLVSFYNNEISEKSEIFDDQFSVERPDGSNFTLKIRSTKLEDSAMYFCASSGFGTTNRNNEQFFGPGTRLTVL.

The chain links TRBV12-3 or TRBV12-4 to TRBJ1-2; 10 bases map to TRBD1. V was pared by 5 bases and J by 7 bases, with 4 bases of the junction left unmatched. The CDR3 consists of 13 residues. For the CDR3, the DNA is TGTGCCAGCAGTCCGGGACAGGGGCGTGGCTACACCTTC. It codes for CASSPGQGRGYTF.

The chain couples TRBV10-1 to TRBJ2-4; 7 positions match TRBD1. CDR3 length equals 13 residues. The J segment lost 7 bases and the V segment lost 3 bases, leaving 3 bases of the junction unmatched. From germline, CDR1 is WNHNN and CDR2 SYGVQD (reference sequence). The CDR3 here is CASSEKGANIQYF. The DNA for the CDR3 is TGCGCCAGCAGTGAAAAGGGGGCGAACATTCAGTACTTC.